This T cell receptor (beta chain) was retrieved from a study of regulatory T cells in long-lasting Graves disease. The CDR3 runs 14 residues. Germline loops: CDR1 WSHSY, CDR2 SAAADI. Trimming shortened V by 8 bases and J by 2 bases, and 10 bases separated the two germline ends. Time point noted: persistent/refractory GD, antithyroid drugs over 5 years with positive TRAb. PBMC-derived RNA was used for the TCR library. Roughly 9.2 milliliters of peripheral blood were drawn into EDTA tubes. As concerns this clonotype: Its specificity is not known.

Relying on iRepertoire HTBI primers and Arm-PCR of CDR3 regions, the team built TCR beta libraries. TCRdb analysed the multiplex PCR reads with MiXCR anew, one entry per CDR3 protein. Of more than 650,000 distinct CDR3 sequences listed, around 30% are singletons. Overall study results and limits: Repertoires from persistent disease leaned toward TRBV28, TRBJ1-2 and TRBJ2-5.

J is TRBJ2-6 and V is TRBV10-2; tentative D call: TRBD2 (5 bases). The sequence derives from a female donor with Graves disease. This specimen consisted of peripheral blood mononuclear cells (PBMCs), obtained when the disease was refractory, from a patient treated with antithyroid drugs. CDR3 coding DNA: TGCGCCAGCGGGCGGGTCCCTGGGGCCAACGTCCTGACTTTC. The encoded protein is CASGRVPGANVLTF.